This T cell receptor beta chain stems from a study of neurological immune-mediated disorders. Study-wide background: Relapsing-remitting disease affected about 30, and secondary progressive 3, of around 34 multiple sclerosis patients.

Synthesis of cDNA was accomplished via 5'RACE employing 10-nucleotide random UMIs. TCRdb passed the 5' RACE reads through MiXCR, listing each CDR3 protein once. The sample contains approximately 26,000 distinct CDR3 sequences, more than 2% of which appear only once. In this sample, this clonotype turned up many times. Its antigen is unidentified. Study outcomes and limitations: Private repertoires in all groups were suggested by the absence of shared CDR3 amino acid sequences among expanded clones across subjects. The repertoires of 18 of 34 multiple sclerosis patients were placed by phylogenetic grouping in a single related-CDR3 cluster, which may be a signature.

This CDR3 is 14 amino acids long. Per the germline V gene, CDR1 is SGHVS and CDR2 is FQNEAQ. V lost 5 bases, J lost 3 bases, and 11 bases lay in between. The sequence was collected from a woman between 45 and 60 years old with multiple sclerosis. The chain links TRBV7-8 to TRBJ1-5; maybe TRBD1 (6 bases). The sequenced material came from PBMCs. The CDR3 spells CASSPGQLNQPQHF. CDR3 DNA: TGTGCCAGCAGCCCAGGACAGCTCAATCAGCCCCAGCATTTT.